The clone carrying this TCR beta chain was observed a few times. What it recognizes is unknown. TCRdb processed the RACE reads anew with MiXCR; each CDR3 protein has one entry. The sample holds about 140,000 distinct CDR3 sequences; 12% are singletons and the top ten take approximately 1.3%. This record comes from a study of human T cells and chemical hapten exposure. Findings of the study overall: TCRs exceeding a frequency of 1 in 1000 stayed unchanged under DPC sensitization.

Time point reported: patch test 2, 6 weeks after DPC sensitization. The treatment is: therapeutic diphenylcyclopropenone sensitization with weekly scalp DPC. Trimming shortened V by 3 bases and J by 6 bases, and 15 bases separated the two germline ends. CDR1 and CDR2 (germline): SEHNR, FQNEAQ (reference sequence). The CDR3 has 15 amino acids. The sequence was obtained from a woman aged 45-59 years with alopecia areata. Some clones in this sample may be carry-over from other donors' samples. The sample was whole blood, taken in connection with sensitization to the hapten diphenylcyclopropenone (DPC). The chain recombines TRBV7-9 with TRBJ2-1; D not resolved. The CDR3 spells CASSLNFRGGNEQFF. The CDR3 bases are TGTGCCAGCAGCTTGAATTTCCGAGGTGGCAATGAGCAGTTCTTC.